The present entry profiles one T cell receptor (beta chain) with its context. Its target is unknown. The data belong to a study of STAT3 mutations in large granular lymphocyte leukemia. Overall study context: Roughly half the longitudinally sequenced T-LGLL patients had canonical STAT3 mutations.

Findings of the study overall: Differing intervals and regimens complicate linking therapy response to clone burden. At least one immunodominant TCR beta clonotype appeared in every T-cell large granular lymphocyte leukemia patient.

Germline loops: CDR1 MNHNY, CDR2 SVGAGI (reference sequence). The CDR3 loop spans 13 amino acids. Trimming removed 0 bases at V and 7 bases at J, with 9 bases between. Repertoires were generated with immunoSEQ multiplex PCR, while TCRdb's copy carries only in-frame clones and drops some. The sample has roughly 5,900 clones, 88% seen once; the top ten hold approximately 15%. The source material was PBMCs. The genes are TRBV6-6 and TRBJ1-2, with no clear D. This clonotype originated in a human donor with T large granular lymphocyte leukemia. Some clones in this sample may be carry-over from other donors' samples. The CDR3 DNA is TGTGCCAGCAGTTACTCTGGCAGCGGTGGCTACACCTTC. Translated, it gives CASSYSGSGGYTF.